This T cell receptor (beta chain) was obtained from a study of cytomegalovirus exposure and HLA in healthy donors. PCR amplification relied on 60 Vbeta primers (plus 13 Jbeta primers). Using immunoSEQ multiplex PCR, the repertoire was profiled, and TCRdb retains in-frame clones only, with some absent. Of 70,000 to 95,000 clones detected, around 80% appear once; the ten largest clones hold 1.1%. Study-wide results and limits: Rare sequences made up most TCRs, while some public TCRs were found in many donors.

With 7 bases removed from V and 5 bases from J, the gap between germline ends came to 14 bases. Germline V lookup: CDR1 SGHTA, CDR2 FQGNSA. This CDR3 has 13 residues. On this clone itself: No antigen is known for it.

The sequence was collected from a male donor in good health and CMV-seronegative. The rearrangement uses TRBV7-2 and TRBJ1-2; possible D gene TRBD1, 5 bases. The material sequenced was PBMCs. CDR3 in DNA: TGTGCCAGCAACCTAGACAGCCGATATGGCTACACCTTC. Encoded protein: CASNLDSRYGYTF.